Sequencing of this TCR beta chain was carried out in a study of blood T cell repertoires in COVID-19. Whole-study context: Acute and convalescent COVID-19 samples came from the United States, Italy and Spain.

V was trimmed by 7 bases and J by 8 bases, leaving 18 bases between them. The CDR3 extends over 15 amino acids. Germline V CDR1 and CDR2: SGHTA, FQGTGA. TCRdb's copy holds only in-frame clones and misses some; the assay was immunoSEQ multiplex PCR. The repertoire holds roughly 340,000 clones, with roughly nine tenths as singletons. This study enrolled people aged about 18 to 90 from roughly 24 US geographic areas. Cohort 3 recovered donors had two negative PCRs, clearance, or symptom resolution. This chain connects TRBV7-3 to TRBJ1-6, with D tentatively TRBD1 (5 bases). Material: PBMCs or T cells enriched from blood (not recorded which). This receptor was obtained from a man younger than 35 who had recovered from COVID-19. CDR3 bases: TGTGCCAGCACCCTCAGGACATGGGCCTATTCACCCCTCCACTTT. This gives the protein CASTLRTWAYSPLHF.